The text below deals with one T cell receptor (beta chain). This sample is drawn from a study of cytomegalovirus exposure and HLA in healthy donors. PCR involved 60 Vbeta and 13 Jbeta primers. Only in-frame clones appear in the TCRdb table, and some are missing; sequencing was by immunoSEQ multiplex PCR. Of 210,000 or so clones listed, 77% are singletons. The sequence came from a woman between 25 and 40 years old in good health and CMV-seropositive. What was sequenced was PBMCs.

This CDR3 reads CASGTGGAADQKLFF. The CDR3 DNA sequence: TGTGCCAGCGGGACAGGGGGCGCCGCGGACCAAAAACTGTTTTTT. This sequence joins TRBV28 and TRBJ1-4, with 12 bases fitting TRBD1. Germline assignment: CDR1 MDHEN and CDR2 SYDVKM. V shed 8 bases and J 9 bases; nucleotides not matched to a gene: 10. The CDR3 runs 15 residues.